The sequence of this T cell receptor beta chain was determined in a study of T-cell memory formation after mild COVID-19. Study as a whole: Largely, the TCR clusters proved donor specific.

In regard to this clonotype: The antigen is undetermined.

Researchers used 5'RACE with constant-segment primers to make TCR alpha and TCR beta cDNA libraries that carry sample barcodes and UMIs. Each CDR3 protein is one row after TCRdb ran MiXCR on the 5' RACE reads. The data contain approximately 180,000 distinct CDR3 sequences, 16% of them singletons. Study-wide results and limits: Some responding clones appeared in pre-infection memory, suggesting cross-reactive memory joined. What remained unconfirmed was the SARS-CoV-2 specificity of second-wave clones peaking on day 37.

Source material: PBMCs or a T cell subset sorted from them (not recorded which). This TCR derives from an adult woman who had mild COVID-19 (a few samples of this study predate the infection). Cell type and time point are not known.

The CDR3 sequence is CASSLSGTLLTYEQYF. The CDR3 DNA reads as TGTGCCAGCAGCTTATCAGGAACTCTCTTAACCTACGAGCAGTACTTC. The V and J genes are TRBV7-6 and TRBJ2-7; no clear D. The germline V gene has CDR1 SGHVS and CDR2 FNYEAQ. V gave up 2 bases and J gave up 2 bases, with 16 bases separating them. The CDR3 is 16 residues long.